This T cell receptor beta chain was recorded in a study of T cell responses to AZD1222 COVID-19 vaccine. Method: immunoSEQ multiplex PCR; TCRdb's copy keeps in-frame clones and lacks some. The top ten hold roughly 2.8% of the sample, which has 120,000 to 150,000 clones, 75% to 95% seen once. The clonotype was recovered from an adult in good health. Material: peripheral blood, obtained on day 0 of MenACWY control vaccination.

The CDR3 protein is CASSLTGASGRNEQFF. The CDR3 coding sequence is TGTGCCAGCAGCTTAACAGGCGCTAGCGGGAGAAATGAGCAGTTCTTC. The chain combines TRBV7-3 with TRBJ2-1; 10 nucleotides agree with TRBD2. The CDR3 has 16 residues. CDR1 and CDR2 from the germline V gene are SGHTA and FQGTGA. V trimming: 0 bases; J trimming: 7 bases; junction bases outside the gene matches: 6.